The entry that follows covers one T cell receptor (beta chain) sequence. Its antigen is unidentified. The data originate from a study of T-cell memory formation after mild COVID-19. Across the whole study: Clusters of TCRs were largely donor specific. The study, taken as a whole, reports: Certain responding clones were present in pre-infection memory, suggesting participation of cross-reactive memory. The main location of contracting CD4+ clones was CM and EM, and that of contracting CD8+ clones was EMRA.

One entry per CDR3 protein, called by TCRdb with MiXCR from the 5' RACE reads. Altogether 260,000 or so distinct CDR3 sequences are present, around 17% being singletons, with the ten largest covering roughly a fifth. The CDR3 runs to 15 residues. V lost 0 bases and J lost 6, with 11 bases in between. Germline CDR1 is LNHNV and CDR2 is YYDKDF (reference sequence). This sequence was found in a man between 18 and 29 years old who had mild COVID-19 (a few samples of this study predate the infection). Cell type and time point are not known. This chain uses TRBV15 with TRBJ1-4; D is unclear. Sequenced material: PBMCs or a T cell subset sorted from them (not recorded which). CDR3 region: CATSRDKGWDEKLFF. In DNA, the CDR3 is TGTGCCACCAGCAGAGATAAGGGCTGGGATGAAAAACTGTTTTTT.